The 12 T cell receptor beta chains below come from one sample, sequenced in a study of memory CD4+ T cells and cytomegalovirus serostatus. The sort gate was single viable CD3+CD4+CD8-CD45RO+ cells for memory CD4+ T cells. Assay: immunoSEQ multiplex PCR; the TCRdb copy retains only in-frame clones and omits some. Here the sample spans some 48,000 clones, about 73% being singletons. What was sequenced was memory CD4+ T cells from blood. The receptors shown here come from an adult in good health and CMV-seronegative.

This clone has only a few counts. The chain has TRBV7-9 and TRBJ2-7; 8 nucleotides match TRBD1. The germline gives CDR1 SEHNR, CDR2 FQNEAQ (reference sequence). The CDR3 runs to 14 residues. Losses at the gene ends were 2 bases for V and 8 bases for J; bases not matched to a gene: 8. The CDR3 region is CASSLMGTGQKQYF. The DNA for the CDR3 is TGTGCCAGCAGCTTAATGGGGACAGGACAAAAGCAGTACTTC.

The rearrangement links TRBV5-1 to TRBJ2-6; 7 bases map to TRBD1. The CDR3 runs to 19 residues. V dropped 4 bases and J dropped 0; count of bases not matched to a gene: 13. Germline CDR1 reads SGHRS; CDR2 reads YFSETQ. As DNA, the CDR3 is TGCGCCAGCAGCGGGTTCGGGACAGTGAGACTCTCTGGGGCCAACGTCCTGACTTTC. Protein: CASSGFGTVRLSGANVLTF.

The V and J genes are TRBV29-1 and TRBJ1-2, with D maybe TRBD1 (5 bases). V lost 6 bases to trimming and J lost 7 bases, with 15 bases between them. The CDR3 has 12 amino acids. Germline V gives CDR1 SQVTM, CDR2 ANQGSEA. DNA for the CDR3: TGCAGCGTCGGGGTTCCAAGGGGTGGCTACACCTTC. It encodes CSVGVPRGGYTF.

The rearrangement joins TRBV6-6 to TRBJ1-5; TRBD1 matches at 7 bases. Germline V gene lookup returns CDR1 MNHNY and CDR2 SVGAGI (reference sequence). This CDR3 has 13 amino acids. V shed 6 bases, J shed 6 bases, and the junction held 5 bases outside the gene matches. CDR3 coding DNA: TGTGCCAGCAGAAGGGGGCAGGGTCAGCCCCAGCATTTT. Protein sequence: CASRRGQGQPQHF.

The rearrangement links TRBV7-3 to TRBJ2-2; D not certain. Trimming took off 2 bases at V and 5 bases at J, with 9 bases between the two ends. CDR1 SGHTA and CDR2 FQGTGA come from the germline V gene. This CDR3 spans 14 amino acids. The CDR3 reads CASSLGYGTGELFF. The CDR3, as DNA: TGTGCCAGCAGCTTAGGTTATGGTACCGGGGAGCTGTTTTTT.

The chain recombines TRBV18 with TRBJ1-3; perhaps TRBD1 as D (5 bases). V was cut by 3 bases and J by 1 base, with 10 bases left in between. Germline V gene data show CDR1 as KGHSH and CDR2 as LQKENI. The CDR3 has 15 amino acids. In DNA form, the CDR3 reads TGTGCCAGCTCACCTTTGGGGGTTTCTGGAAACACCATATATTTT. Its protein is CASSPLGVSGNTIYF. Full variable domain (rest looked up from reference TRBV18 and TRBJ1-3): NAGVMQNPRHLVRRRGQEARLRCSPMKGHSHVYWYRQLPEEGLKFMVYLQKENIIDESGMPKERFSAEFPKEGPSILRIQQVVRGDSAAYFCASSPLGVSGNTIYFGEGSWLTVV.

The V call is TRBV20-1, the J call TRBJ1-1; D not resolved. The CDR3 totals 11 residues. V lost 3 bases, J lost 3 bases, and 5 bases lay in between. From germline, CDR1 is DFQATT and CDR2 SNEGSKA (reference sequence). CDR3 sequence: CSARMDTEAFF. In DNA form, the CDR3 reads TGCAGTGCTAGGATGGACACTGAAGCTTTCTTT.

The chain combines TRBV30 with TRBJ2-7; no definite D call. From germline, CDR1 is GTSNPN and CDR2 SVGIG (reference sequence). The ends were cut back, 0 bases at V and 6 bases at J, with 12 bases in the middle. The CDR3 sequence is 13 residues long. The CDR3 bases are TGTGCCTGGAGTGTATTCCCATTCTCCGAGCAGTACTTC. As protein: CAWSVFPFSEQYF.

The chain combines TRBV11-2 with TRBJ2-2, with 8 bases aligning to TRBD2. V lost 2 bases, J lost 4 bases, and 3 bases stayed unmatched. Germline CDR1 and CDR2: SGHAT and FQNNGV. This CDR3 region has 15 residues. This CDR3 is CASSLLRGVTGELFF. In nucleotides, the CDR3 is TGTGCCAGCAGCTTATTGCGGGGGGTCACCGGGGAGCTGTTTTTT. The whole variable domain, filled in from reference TRBV11-2 and TRBJ2-2, reads EAGVAQSPRYKIIEKRQSVAFWCNPISGHATLYWYQQILGQGPKLLIQFQNNGVVDDSQLPKDRFSAERLKGVDSTLKIQPAKLEDSAVYLCASSLLRGVTGELFFGEGSRLTVL.

The chain uses TRBV29-1 and TRBJ2-1, with D uncertain. Germline-derived CDR1 and CDR2 are SQVTM and ANQGSEA. This CDR3 region has 14 residues. V was shortened by 5 bases and J by 3 bases, with 14 bases between the two germline ends. The DNA of the CDR3 is TGCAGCGTTCGAGTCCGTGCGGACTACAATGAGCAGTTCTTC. It specifies CSVRVRADYNEQFF.

Concerning this clone itself: Other DNA sequences in the sample encode the same CDR3. The rearrangement uses TRBV18 and TRBJ2-7; D call uncertain. V lost 6 bases to trimming and J lost 0 bases, with 6 bases between them. Germline CDR1 KGHSH, CDR2 LQKENI. The CDR3 is 12 residues long. The CDR3 loop is CASSPSSYEQYF. In DNA, the CDR3 is TGTGCCAGCTCTCCCAGCTCCTACGAGCAGTACTTC.

The chain recombines TRBV30 with TRBJ2-7, with TRBD1 matching 8 bases. This CDR3 spans 15 amino acids. The J segment lost 2 bases and the V segment lost 2 bases, leaving 8 bases of the junction unmatched. Germline assignment: CDR1 GTSNPN and CDR2 SVGIG (reference sequence). The CDR3 coding sequence is TGTGCCTGGAGTCCCGTCGGACAGGGAGCCTACGAGCAGTACTTC. Translated: CAWSPVGQGAYEQYF.